This T cell receptor (beta chain) was profiled in a study of T cells in Graves' hyperthyroidism and ophthalmopathy. Findings of the study overall: Among clonotypes expanded in thyroid above 0.001, most were also found in blood. By a 13 V-J model, ophthalmopathy was set apart from stable hyperthyroidism.

Trimming at V came to 7 bases and at J to 0 bases, leaving 9 bases not matched to a gene. This CDR3 contains 16 residues. CDR1 and CDR2 (germline): LNHDA, SQIVND (reference sequence). Amplification yielded TCR beta CDR3 regions, with RNA transcripts as the source. First-round RT-PCR targeting the TCR CDR3 was performed with the HTBI primer set. TCRdb reanalysed the multiplex PCR reads using MiXCR and keeps one entry per CDR3 protein. The table lists some 500,000 distinct CDR3 sequences, approximately 25% of them singletons. A note on this clonotype: Its antigen is still unknown.

V and J are TRBV19 and TRBJ1-5; 7 positions agree with TRBD1. The receptor was isolated from a woman aged 25 to 45 with Graves' ophthalmopathy. Material: blood. CDR3 protein: CASTPGGSYSNQPQHF. In nucleotides, the CDR3 is TGTGCCAGTACCCCAGGGGGGTCGTATAGCAATCAGCCCCAGCATTTT.